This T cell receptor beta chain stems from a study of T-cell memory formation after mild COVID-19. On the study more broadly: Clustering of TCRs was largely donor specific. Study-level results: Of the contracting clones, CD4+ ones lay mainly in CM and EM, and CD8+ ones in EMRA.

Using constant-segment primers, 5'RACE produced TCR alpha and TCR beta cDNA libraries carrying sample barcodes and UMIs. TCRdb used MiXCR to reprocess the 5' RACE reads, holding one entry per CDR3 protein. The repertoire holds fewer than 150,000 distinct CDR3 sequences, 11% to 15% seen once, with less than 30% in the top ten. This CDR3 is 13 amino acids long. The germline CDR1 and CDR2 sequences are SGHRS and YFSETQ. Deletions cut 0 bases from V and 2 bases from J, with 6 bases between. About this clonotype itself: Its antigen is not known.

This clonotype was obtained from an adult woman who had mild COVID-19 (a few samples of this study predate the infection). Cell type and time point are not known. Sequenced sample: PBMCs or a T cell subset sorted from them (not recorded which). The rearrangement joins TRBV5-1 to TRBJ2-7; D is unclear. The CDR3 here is CASSLDSPYEQYF. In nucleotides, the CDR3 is TGCGCCAGCAGCTTGGACAGTCCCTACGAGCAGTACTTC.